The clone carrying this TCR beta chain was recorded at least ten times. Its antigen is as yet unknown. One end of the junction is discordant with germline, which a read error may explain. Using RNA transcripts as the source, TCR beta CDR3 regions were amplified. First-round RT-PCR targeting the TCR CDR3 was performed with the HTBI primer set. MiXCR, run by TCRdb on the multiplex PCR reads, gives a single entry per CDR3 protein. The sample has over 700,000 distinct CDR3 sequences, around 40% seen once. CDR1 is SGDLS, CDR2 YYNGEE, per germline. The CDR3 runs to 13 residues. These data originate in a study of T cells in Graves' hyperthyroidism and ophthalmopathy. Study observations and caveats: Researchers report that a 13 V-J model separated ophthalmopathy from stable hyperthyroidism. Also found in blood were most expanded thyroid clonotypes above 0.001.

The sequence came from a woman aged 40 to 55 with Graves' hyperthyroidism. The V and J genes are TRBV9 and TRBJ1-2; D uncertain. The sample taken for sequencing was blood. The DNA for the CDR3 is TGCGCCAGCAGCGTCGGAGGTAACTATGGCTACACCTTC. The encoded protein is CASSVGGNYGYTF.